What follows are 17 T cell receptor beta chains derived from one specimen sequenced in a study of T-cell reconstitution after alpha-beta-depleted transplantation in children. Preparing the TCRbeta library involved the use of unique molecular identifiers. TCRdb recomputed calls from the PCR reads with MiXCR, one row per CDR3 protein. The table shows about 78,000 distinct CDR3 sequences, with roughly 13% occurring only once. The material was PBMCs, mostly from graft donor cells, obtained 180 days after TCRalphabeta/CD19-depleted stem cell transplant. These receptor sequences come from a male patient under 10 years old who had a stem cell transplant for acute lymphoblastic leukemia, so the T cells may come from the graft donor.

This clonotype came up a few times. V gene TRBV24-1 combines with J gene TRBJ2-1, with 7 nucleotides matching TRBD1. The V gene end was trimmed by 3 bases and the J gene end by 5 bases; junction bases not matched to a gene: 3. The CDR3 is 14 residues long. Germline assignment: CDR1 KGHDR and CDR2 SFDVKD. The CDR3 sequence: CATSDLTGHNEQFF. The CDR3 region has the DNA TGTGCCACCAGTGATCTGACAGGGCACAATGAGCAGTTCTTC.

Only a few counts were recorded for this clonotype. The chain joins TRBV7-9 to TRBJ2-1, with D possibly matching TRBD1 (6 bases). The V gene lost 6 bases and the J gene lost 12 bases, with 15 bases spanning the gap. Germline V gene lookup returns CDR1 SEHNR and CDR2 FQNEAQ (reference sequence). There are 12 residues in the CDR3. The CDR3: CASSIDRSRQFF. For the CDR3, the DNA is TGTGCCAGCAGTATCGACAGGTCAAGGCAGTTCTTC. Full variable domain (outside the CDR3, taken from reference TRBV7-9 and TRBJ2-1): DTGVSQNPRHKITKRGQNVTFRCDPISEHNRLYWYRQTLGQGPEFLTYFQNEAQLEKSRLLSDRFSAERPKGSFSTLEIQRTEQGDSAMYLCASSIDRSRQFFGPGTRLTVL.

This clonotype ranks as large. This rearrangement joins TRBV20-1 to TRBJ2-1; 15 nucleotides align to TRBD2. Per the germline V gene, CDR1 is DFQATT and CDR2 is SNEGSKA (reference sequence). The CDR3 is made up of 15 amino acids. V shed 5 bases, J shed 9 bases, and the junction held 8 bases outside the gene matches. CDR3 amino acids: CSAYGLAGGGGEQFF. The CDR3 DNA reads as TGCAGTGCTTACGGACTAGCGGGAGGGGGGGGTGAGCAGTTCTTC.

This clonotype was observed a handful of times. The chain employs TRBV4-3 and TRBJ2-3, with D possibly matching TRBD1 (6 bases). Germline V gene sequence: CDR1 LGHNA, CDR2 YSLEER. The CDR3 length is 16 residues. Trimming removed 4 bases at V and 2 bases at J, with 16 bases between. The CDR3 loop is CASSLQPQGPTDTQYF. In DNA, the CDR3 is TGCGCCAGCAGCCTCCAACCTCAGGGGCCCACAGATACGCAGTATTTT.

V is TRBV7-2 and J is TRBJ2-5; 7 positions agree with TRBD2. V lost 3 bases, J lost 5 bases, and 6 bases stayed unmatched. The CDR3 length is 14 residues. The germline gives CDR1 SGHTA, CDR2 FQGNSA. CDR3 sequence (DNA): TGTGCCAGCAGCTTGGGGGGAGGGAGCGAGACCCAGTACTTC. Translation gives CASSLGGGSETQYF.

CDR3 nucleotide sequence: TGTGCCAGCAGCCCTCTAGGGGGCGGGGAGAGGGAAGCTTTCTTT. This encodes CASSPLGGGEREAFF. The V gene is TRBV16, the J gene TRBJ1-1; 7 bases are shared with TRBD1. The CDR3 covers 15 residues. The junction had 13 bases not matched to a gene; V was cut back by 4 bases and J by 8 bases. Germline CDR1 is KGHSY and CDR2 is FQNENV.

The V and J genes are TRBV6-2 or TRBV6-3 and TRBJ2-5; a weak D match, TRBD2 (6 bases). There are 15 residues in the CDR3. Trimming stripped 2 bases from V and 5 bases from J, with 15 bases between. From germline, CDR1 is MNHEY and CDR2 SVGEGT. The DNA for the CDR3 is TGTGCCAGCAGTTACCACCACGGCCGGGGGGAGACCCAGTACTTC. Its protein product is CASSYHHGRGETQYF.

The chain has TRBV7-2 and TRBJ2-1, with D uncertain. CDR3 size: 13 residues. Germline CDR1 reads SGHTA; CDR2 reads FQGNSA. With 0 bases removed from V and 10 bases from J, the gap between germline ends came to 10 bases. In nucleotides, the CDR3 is TGTGCCAGCAGCTTAGCGGAAGGTGGCGAGCAGTTCTTC. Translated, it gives CASSLAEGGEQFF.

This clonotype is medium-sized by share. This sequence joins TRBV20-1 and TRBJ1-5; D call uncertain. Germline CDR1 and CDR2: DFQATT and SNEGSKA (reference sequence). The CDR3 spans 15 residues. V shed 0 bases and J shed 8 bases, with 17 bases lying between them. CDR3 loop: CSARDPAGLKKPQHF. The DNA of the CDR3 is TGCAGTGCTAGAGATCCGGCAGGTCTAAAGAAGCCCCAGCATTTT.

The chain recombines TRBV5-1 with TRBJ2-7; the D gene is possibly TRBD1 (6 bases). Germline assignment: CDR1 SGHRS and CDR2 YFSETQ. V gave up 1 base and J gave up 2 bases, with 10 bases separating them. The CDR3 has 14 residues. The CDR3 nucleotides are TGCGCCAGCAGCTTGTTAGACAGGACCTACGAGCAGTACTTC. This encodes CASSLLDRTYEQYF.

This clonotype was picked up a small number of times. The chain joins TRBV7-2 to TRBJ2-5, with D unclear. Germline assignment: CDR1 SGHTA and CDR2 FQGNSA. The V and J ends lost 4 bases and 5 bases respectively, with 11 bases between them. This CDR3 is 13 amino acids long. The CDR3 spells CASSSRRTETQYF. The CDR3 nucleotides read TGTGCCAGCAGCTCTCGGCGAACGGAGACCCAGTACTTC.

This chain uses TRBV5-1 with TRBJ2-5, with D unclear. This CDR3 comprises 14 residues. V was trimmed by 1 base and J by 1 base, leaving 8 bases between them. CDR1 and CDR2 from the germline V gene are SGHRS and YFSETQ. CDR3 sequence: CASSLRTVQETQYF. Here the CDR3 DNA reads TGCGCCAGCAGCTTGAGGACGGTCCAAGAGACCCAGTACTTC.

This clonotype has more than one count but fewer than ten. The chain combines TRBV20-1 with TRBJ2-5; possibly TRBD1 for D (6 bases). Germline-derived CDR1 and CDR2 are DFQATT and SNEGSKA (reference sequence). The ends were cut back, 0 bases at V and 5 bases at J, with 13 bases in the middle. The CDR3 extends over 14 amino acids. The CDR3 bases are TGCAGTGCTAGAGATATTGGAAGGGGGGAGACCCAGTACTTC. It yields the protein CSARDIGRGETQYF.

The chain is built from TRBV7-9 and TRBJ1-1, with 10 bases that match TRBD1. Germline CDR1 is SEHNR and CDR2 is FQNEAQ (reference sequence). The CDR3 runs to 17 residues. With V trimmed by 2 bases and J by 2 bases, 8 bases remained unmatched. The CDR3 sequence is CASSLTAWDRGNTEAFF. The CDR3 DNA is TGTGCCAGCAGCTTAACCGCCTGGGACAGGGGAAACACTGAAGCTTTCTTT.

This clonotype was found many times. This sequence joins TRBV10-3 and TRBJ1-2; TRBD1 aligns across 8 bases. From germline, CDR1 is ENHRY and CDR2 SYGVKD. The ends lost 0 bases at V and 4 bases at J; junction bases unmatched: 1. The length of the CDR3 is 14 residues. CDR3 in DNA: TGTGCCATCAGTGAGTCAGGACAGGGCTATGGCTACACCTTC. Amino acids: CAISESGQGYGYTF.

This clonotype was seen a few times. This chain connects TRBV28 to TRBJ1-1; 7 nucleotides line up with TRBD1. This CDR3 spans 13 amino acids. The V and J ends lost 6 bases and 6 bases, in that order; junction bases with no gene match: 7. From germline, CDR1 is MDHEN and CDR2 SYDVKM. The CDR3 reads CASRAGGGSEAFF. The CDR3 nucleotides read TGTGCCAGCAGGGCTGGAGGGGGCTCTGAAGCTTTCTTT.

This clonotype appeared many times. CDR3 sequence reads: CASTGRHGYNEQFF. CDR3 in DNA: TGCGCCAGCACCGGGCGCCACGGATACAATGAGCAGTTCTTC. This sequence joins TRBV10-2 and TRBJ2-1; D unclear. The CDR3 has 14 amino acids. Germline CDR1 reads WSHSY; CDR2 reads SAAADI. Trimming shortened V by 7 bases and J by 4 bases, and 14 bases separated the two germline ends.